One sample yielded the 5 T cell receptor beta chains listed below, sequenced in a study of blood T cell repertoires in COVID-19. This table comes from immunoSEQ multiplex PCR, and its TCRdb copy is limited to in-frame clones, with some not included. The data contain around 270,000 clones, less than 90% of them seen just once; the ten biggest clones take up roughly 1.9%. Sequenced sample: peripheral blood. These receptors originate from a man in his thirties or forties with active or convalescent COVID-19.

The DNA of the CDR3 is TGCAGCGGTTCCGCCGGGACAGTGAACACTGAAGCTTTCTTT. This sequence encodes CSGSAGTVNTEAFF. The chain joins TRBV29-1 to TRBJ1-1, with TRBD1 identical over 7 bases. The CDR3 covers 14 residues. Germline lookup yields CDR1 SQVTM and CDR2 ANQGSEA. V gave up 7 bases and J gave up 0 bases; unmatched junction bases: 8.

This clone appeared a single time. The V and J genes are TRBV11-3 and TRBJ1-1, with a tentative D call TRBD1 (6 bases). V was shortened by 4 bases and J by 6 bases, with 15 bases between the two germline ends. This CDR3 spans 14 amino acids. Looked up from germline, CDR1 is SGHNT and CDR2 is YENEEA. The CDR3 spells CASSYNSGDAEAFF. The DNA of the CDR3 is TGTGCCAGCAGCTACAACTCAGGGGACGCTGAAGCTTTCTTT. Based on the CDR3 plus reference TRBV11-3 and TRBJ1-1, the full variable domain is EAGVVQSPRYKIIEKKQPVAFWCNPISGHNTLYWYLQNLGQGPELLIRYENEEAVDDSQLPKDRFSAERLKGVDSTLKIQPAELGDSAVYLCASSYNSGDAEAFFGQGTRLTVV.

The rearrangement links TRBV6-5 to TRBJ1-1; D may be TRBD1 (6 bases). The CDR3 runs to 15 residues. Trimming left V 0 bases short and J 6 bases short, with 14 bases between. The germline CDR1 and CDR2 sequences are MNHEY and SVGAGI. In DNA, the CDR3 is TGTGCCAGCAGTTACTCGCCGGGACAAAGGGCTGAAGCTTTCTTT. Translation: CASSYSPGQRAEAFF.

CDR3 in amino acids: CASRTGDGYTF. For the CDR3, the DNA is TGTGCCAGTAGAACAGGGGATGGCTACACCTTC. V gene TRBV19 combines with J gene TRBJ1-2; TRBD1 agrees at 7 bases. Trimming cost V 6 bases and J 6 bases; bases outside gene matches: 1. This CDR3 has 11 residues. The germline V gene encodes CDR1 LNHDA and CDR2 SQIVND (reference sequence).

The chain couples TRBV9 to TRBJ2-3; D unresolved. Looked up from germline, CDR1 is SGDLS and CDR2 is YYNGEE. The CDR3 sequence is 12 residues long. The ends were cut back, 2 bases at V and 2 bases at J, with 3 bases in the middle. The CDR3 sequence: CASSVHTDTQYF. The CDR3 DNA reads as TGTGCCAGCAGCGTTCACACAGATACGCAGTATTTT. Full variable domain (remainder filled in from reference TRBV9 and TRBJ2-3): DSGVTQTPKHLITATGQRVTLRCSPRSGDLSVYWYQQSLDQGLQFLIQYYNGEERAKGNILERFSAQQFPDLHSELNLSSLELGDSALYFCASSVHTDTQYFGPGTRLTVL.